Shown below are 27 T cell receptor beta chains from a single sample sequenced in a study of T cells in tuberculosis. Produced via immunoSEQ multiplex PCR; TCRdb's table is partial and in-frame only. Found here are around 45,000 clones, roughly 94% of them singletons; the top ten hold 1.5% to 2%. The specimen sequenced was PBMCs. These receptors all come from a donor aged 10-29 years with latent tuberculosis or without tuberculosis infection. Some clones in this sample may be carry-over from other donors' samples.

The sample holds a few counts of this clone. The chain uses TRBV19 and TRBJ2-7; possible D gene TRBD2, 5 bases. From germline, CDR1 is LNHDA and CDR2 SQIVND (reference sequence). The germline V and J ends were trimmed by 1 base and 3 bases, with 7 bases remaining between them. This CDR3 comprises 13 residues. The CDR3 DNA reads as TGTGCCAGTAGTATAGGGGCGGGCTACGAGCAGTACTTC. Translation gives CASSIGAGYEQYF.

This chain uses TRBV10-1 with TRBJ2-4; 8 positions match TRBD1. CDR1 WNHNN and CDR2 SYGVQD come from the germline V gene (reference sequence). Unmatched junction bases numbered 11, after V lost 6 bases and J lost 1 base. CDR3 length: 17 residues. The CDR3 is CASSGGTGLGAKNIQYF. The CDR3 DNA reads as TGCGCCAGCAGCGGAGGGACAGGCTTAGGGGCCAAAAACATTCAGTACTTC.

The chain is built from TRBV5-5 and TRBJ2-7; no firm D call. V was clipped by 4 bases and J by 3 bases, with 14 bases between them. CDR3 length: 14 residues. The V gene's germline CDR1 is SGHKS and CDR2 YYEKEE (reference sequence). This CDR3 reads CASSPGPFNYEQYF. The CDR3 DNA reads as TGTGCCAGCAGCCCTGGGCCCTTCAACTACGAGCAGTACTTC.

The J gene is TRBJ1-3, the V gene TRBV7-9; tentatively, D is TRBD1 (6 bases). The ends were cut back, 1 base at V and 2 bases at J, with 21 bases in the middle. Germline V lookup: CDR1 SEHNR, CDR2 FQNEAQ (reference sequence). The length of the CDR3 is 19 residues. The CDR3, as DNA: TGTGCCAGCAGCTTAGAGGTGCTTTCAGGGGTGAATACTGGAAACACCATATATTTT. Protein product: CASSLEVLSGVNTGNTIYF. The variable domain in full, with the rest retrieved from reference TRBV7-9 and TRBJ1-3, is DTGVSQNPRHKITKRGQNVTFRCDPISEHNRLYWYRQTLGQGPEFLTYFQNEAQLEKSRLLSDRFSAERPKGSFSTLEIQRTEQGDSAMYLCASSLEVLSGVNTGNTIYFGEGSWLTVV.

The chain couples TRBV4-1 to TRBJ2-7; the match to TRBD2 covers 8 bases. This CDR3 is 16 amino acids long. V lost 3 bases, J lost 3 bases, and 10 bases stayed unmatched. The V gene's germline CDR1 is MGHRA and CDR2 YSYEKL. CDR3 amino acids: CASSQASGGLNYEQYF. The CDR3 nucleotides read TGCGCCAGCAGCCAGGCCTCGGGAGGGCTAAACTACGAGCAGTACTTC.

The genes are TRBV28 and TRBJ1-4, with TRBD1 matching 12 bases. J lost 8 bases, V lost 6 bases, and 10 bases had no gene match. The CDR3 spans 16 residues. Germline V gives CDR1 MDHEN, CDR2 SYDVKM. CDR3 sequence reads: CASSRGDRGLGEKLFF. In DNA form, the CDR3 reads TGTGCCAGCAGCCGAGGGGACAGGGGGCTGGGGGAAAAACTGTTTTTT.

The chain carries TRBV6-5 and TRBJ2-7; TRBD1 matches 7 bases. This CDR3 is built from 15 residues. Germline V gene data show CDR1 as MNHEY and CDR2 as SVGAGI. The trim removed 6 bases at V and 4 bases at J, leaving 12 bases unmatched. The CDR3 nucleotides are TGTGCCAGCAGCCGTGGGTACAGGGGCGAATACGAGCAGTACTTC. Amino acids: CASSRGYRGEYEQYF.

The chain employs TRBV9 and TRBJ2-1; 10 bases align to TRBD1. Germline CDR1 is SGDLS and CDR2 is YYNGEE. J gave up 2 bases and V 0 bases, and 2 bases lay outside the gene matches. The CDR3 spans 16 residues. The CDR3 sequence: CASSVEGQGAYNEQFF. CDR3 in DNA: TGTGCCAGCAGCGTAGAAGGACAGGGGGCCTACAATGAGCAGTTCTTC.

This clone was seen a handful of times. The chain links TRBV28 to TRBJ1-5; TRBD1 is a possible D gene (6 bases). The CDR3 has 16 amino acids. Germline values: CDR1 MDHEN, CDR2 SYDVKM. V lost 11 bases and J 0 bases, leaving 20 bases between the germline ends. This CDR3 reads CAGTSGHLISNQPQHF. CDR3 coding DNA: TGTGCCGGCACTTCGGGACACCTCATTAGCAATCAGCCCCAGCATTTT.

The chain links TRBV7-2 to TRBJ2-7, with a possible D match to TRBD2 (5 bases). This CDR3 comprises 14 residues. Germline loops: CDR1 SGHTA, CDR2 FQGNSA. The V end was cut by 5 bases, the J end by 2 bases, with 13 bases between. This chain's CDR3 is CASSPLVAAYEQYF. Here the CDR3 DNA reads TGTGCCAGCAGCCCACTAGTAGCTGCCTACGAGCAGTACTTC.

V is TRBV7-6 and J is TRBJ1-3; TRBD1 matches 8 bases. With V trimmed by 0 bases and J by 1 base, 5 bases remained unmatched. Per the germline V gene, CDR1 is SGHVS and CDR2 is FNYEAQ. The CDR3 is 17 amino acids. This chain's CDR3 is CASSLATGAHSGNTIYF. The CDR3 DNA reads as TGTGCCAGCAGCTTAGCGACAGGGGCGCATTCTGGAAACACCATATATTTT.

The chain is built from TRBV9 and TRBJ1-1; 8 bases match TRBD1. Trimming cost V 0 bases and J 2 bases; bases outside gene matches: 3. The length of the CDR3 is 15 residues. CDR1 is SGDLS, CDR2 YYNGEE, per germline. CDR3 residues: CASSVEGQANTEAFF. In DNA, the CDR3 is TGTGCCAGCAGCGTAGAGGGACAGGCTAACACTGAAGCTTTCTTT.

V and J are TRBV10-3 and TRBJ1-4; the D is unclear. Germline V gene sequence: CDR1 ENHRY, CDR2 SYGVKD. Trimming stripped 5 bases from V and 3 bases from J, with 16 bases between. This CDR3 spans 16 amino acids. As DNA, the CDR3 is TGTGCCATCAGTAGGACTGGGGAGGTAGCTAATGAAAAACTGTTTTTT. Amino acid sequence: CAISRTGEVANEKLFF.

The rearrangement joins TRBV28 to TRBJ2-7; TRBD2 matches at 7 bases. From germline, CDR1 is MDHEN and CDR2 SYDVKM. The CDR3 length is 14 residues. V was clipped by 5 bases and J by 4 bases; unmatched bases: 8. The CDR3 sequence is CASSESGLQYEQYF. DNA of the CDR3: TGTGCCAGCAGTGAGTCGGGACTACAGTACGAGCAGTACTTC.

J is TRBJ2-5 and V is TRBV27, with D tentatively TRBD2 (5 bases). V gave up 2 bases and J gave up 5 bases, with 9 bases separating them. Germline values: CDR1 MNHEY, CDR2 SMNVEV (reference sequence). CDR3 size: 13 residues. As DNA, the CDR3 is TGTGCCAGCAGTTTAGTAGGCGGGGAGACCCAGTACTTC. It yields the protein CASSLVGGETQYF.

The rearrangement uses TRBV28 and TRBJ1-1; D might be TRBD1 (6 bases). Trimming removed 5 bases at V and 0 bases at J, with 10 bases between. The CDR3 contains 14 residues. Germline V gives CDR1 MDHEN, CDR2 SYDVKM. CDR3 in DNA: TGTGCCAGCAGTACAACAGGGATGAACACTGAAGCTTTCTTT. It translates to CASSTTGMNTEAFF.

The chain uses TRBV28 and TRBJ1-1; weak D call: TRBD1 (5 bases). The CDR3 has 15 residues. Germline V gene sequence: CDR1 MDHEN, CDR2 SYDVKM. V lost 5 bases and J lost 1, with 14 bases in between. DNA of the CDR3: TGTGCCAGCAGTCGAAGACAGTCCTCGAACACTGAAGCTTTCTTT. Translating it yields CASSRRQSSNTEAFF.

The genes are TRBV28 and TRBJ2-5, with D tentatively TRBD2 (7 bases). The length of the CDR3 is 13 residues. Germline V gene sequence: CDR1 MDHEN, CDR2 SYDVKM. The V and J ends lost 5 bases and 6 bases respectively, with 13 bases between them. The CDR3 loop reads CASSGGGGKTQYF. In nucleotides, the CDR3 is TGTGCCAGCAGTGGGGGGGGCGGGAAGACCCAGTACTTC.

The V gene is TRBV10-3, the J gene TRBJ2-4; 8 nucleotides line up with TRBD2. Germline trimming cut 10 bases from V and 5 bases from J; bases unmatched to any gene: 10. CDR3 length equals 14 residues. Germline V lookup: CDR1 ENHRY, CDR2 SYGVKD. The CDR3 loop reads CASNPGGRENIQYF. CDR3 DNA: TGTGCCAGCAACCCGGGGGGGCGTGAAAACATTCAGTACTTC.

The rearrangement links TRBV2 to TRBJ2-5; D call uncertain. Looked up from germline, CDR1 is SNHLY and CDR2 is FYNNEI. V was trimmed by 8 bases and J by 5 bases, leaving 12 bases between them. The CDR3 loop spans 12 amino acids. CDR3 in amino acids: CASAVRVETQYF. CDR3 nucleotide sequence: TGTGCCAGCGCAGTACGGGTTGAGACCCAGTACTTC.

This clone is a singleton in its sample. The CDR3 is CASSYGIGGWTDTQYF. The CDR3 nucleotides are TGTGCCAGCAGTTACGGTATCGGGGGTTGGACAGATACGCAGTATTTT. The chain joins TRBV6-5 to TRBJ2-3; a weak D match, TRBD2 (6 bases). Germline lookup yields CDR1 MNHEY and CDR2 SVGAGI. The CDR3 length is 16 residues. Trimming took 2 bases from V and 3 from J, leaving 15 bases between them.

The V call is TRBV30, the J call TRBJ2-3; 9 nucleotides match TRBD2. The CDR3 totals 15 residues. Germline CDR1 GTSNPN, CDR2 SVGIG (reference sequence). Trimming at V came to 4 bases and at J to 12 bases, leaving 17 bases not matched to a gene. The CDR3 coding sequence is TGTGCCTGGACCCTAGGCGGGACTAGCCCCCTCTTCCAGTATTTT. Its protein product is CAWTLGGTSPLFQYF.

This clone has a handful of counts. The V call is TRBV10-2, the J call TRBJ2-7; the D is unclear. The length of the CDR3 is 13 residues. Looked up from germline, CDR1 is WSHSY and CDR2 is SAAADI. Trimming pared 2 bases from V and 3 bases from J, leaving 8 bases between. For the CDR3, the DNA is TGCGCCAGCAGTGAGGCAGATAACTACGAGCAGTACTTC. As protein: CASSEADNYEQYF.

The chain combines TRBV4-1 with TRBJ2-1, with 8 bases matching TRBD2. CDR1 is MGHRA and CDR2 is YSYEKL in the germline V gene. There are 15 residues in the CDR3. Germline trimming cut 4 bases from V and 7 bases from J; bases unmatched to any gene: 9. The CDR3 DNA reads as TGCGCCAGCAGCCGCAGCGGGAGTCTCCTTAATGAGCAGTTCTTC. Its protein is CASSRSGSLLNEQFF.

V is TRBV7-2 and J is TRBJ1-2, with D possibly being TRBD1 (6 bases). Germline V gene sequence: CDR1 SGHTA, CDR2 FQGNSA. Trimming stripped 5 bases from V and 0 bases from J, with 13 bases between. The CDR3 totals 15 residues. Written as DNA, the CDR3 is TGTGCCAGCAGCACCCGACAGGTTTCTAACTATGGCTACACCTTC. Protein sequence: CASSTRQVSNYGYTF.

The chain employs TRBV7-9 and TRBJ1-2; no clear D. CDR3 length: 14 residues. V lost 5 bases and J 8 bases, leaving 18 bases between the germline ends. The germline V gene has CDR1 SEHNR and CDR2 FQNEAQ (reference sequence). The CDR3 spells CASSPEPPGSGYTF. DNA for the CDR3: TGTGCCAGCAGCCCCGAGCCGCCGGGGAGCGGCTACACCTTC. The full variable domain, its missing parts supplied by reference TRBV7-9 and TRBJ1-2, is DTGVSQNPRHKITKRGQNVTFRCDPISEHNRLYWYRQTLGQGPEFLTYFQNEAQLEKSRLLSDRFSAERPKGSFSTLEIQRTEQGDSAMYLCASSPEPPGSGYTFGSGTRLTVV.

This clone was observed a few times. V gene TRBV28 combines with J gene TRBJ1-1; perhaps TRBD1 as D (6 bases). Germline assignment: CDR1 MDHEN and CDR2 SYDVKM. The CDR3 runs 14 residues. The ends were cut back, 2 bases at V and 4 bases at J, with 11 bases in the middle. The CDR3 region has the DNA TGTGCCAGCAGTTTAGTGGGGGCGAGCACTGAAGCTTTCTTT. It encodes CASSLVGASTEAFF.